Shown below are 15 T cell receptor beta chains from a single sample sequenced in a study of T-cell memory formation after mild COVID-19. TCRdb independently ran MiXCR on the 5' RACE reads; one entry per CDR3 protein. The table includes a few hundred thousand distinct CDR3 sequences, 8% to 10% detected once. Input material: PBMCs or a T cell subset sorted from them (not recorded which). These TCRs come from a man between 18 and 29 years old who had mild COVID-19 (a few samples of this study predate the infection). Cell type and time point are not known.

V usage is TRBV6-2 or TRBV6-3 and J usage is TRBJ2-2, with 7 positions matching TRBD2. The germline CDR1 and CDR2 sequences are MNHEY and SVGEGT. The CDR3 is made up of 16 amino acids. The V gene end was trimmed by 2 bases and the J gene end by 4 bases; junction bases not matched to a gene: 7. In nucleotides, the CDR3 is TGTGCCAGCAGTTACAGACGCAGGGAGGGCACCGGGGAGCTGTTTTTT. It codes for CASSYRRREGTGELFF.

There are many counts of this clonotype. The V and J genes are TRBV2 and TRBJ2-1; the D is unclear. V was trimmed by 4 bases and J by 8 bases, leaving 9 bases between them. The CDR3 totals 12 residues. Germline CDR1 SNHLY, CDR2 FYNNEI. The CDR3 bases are TGTGCCAGCAGTGCGTCGTGGGATGAGCAGTTCTTC. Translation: CASSASWDEQFF.

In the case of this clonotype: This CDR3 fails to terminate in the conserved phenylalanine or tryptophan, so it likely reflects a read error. CDR3 protein: CASSQGHSGGPYNEQFL. The CDR3 DNA is TGTGCCAGCAGCCAAGGCCATAGCGGGGGCCCGTACAATGAGCAGTTCTTA. The rearrangement links TRBV4-2 to TRBJ2-1; 9 bases are shared with TRBD2. V trimming: 1 base; J trimming: 4 bases; junction bases outside the gene matches: 8. CDR3 length equals 17 residues. The V gene's germline CDR1 is LGHNA and CDR2 YNFKEQ.

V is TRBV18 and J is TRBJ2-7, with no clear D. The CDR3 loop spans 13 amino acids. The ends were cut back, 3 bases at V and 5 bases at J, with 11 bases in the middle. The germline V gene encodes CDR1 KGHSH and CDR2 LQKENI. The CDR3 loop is CASSPASLNEQYF. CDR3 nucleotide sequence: TGTGCCAGCTCACCTGCGTCCCTTAACGAGCAGTACTTC. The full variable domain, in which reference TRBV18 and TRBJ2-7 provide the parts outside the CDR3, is NAGVMQNPRHLVRRRGQEARLRCSPMKGHSHVYWYRQLPEEGLKFMVYLQKENIIDESGMPKERFSAEFPKEGPSILRIQQVVRGDSAAYFCASSPASLNEQYFGPGTRLTVT.

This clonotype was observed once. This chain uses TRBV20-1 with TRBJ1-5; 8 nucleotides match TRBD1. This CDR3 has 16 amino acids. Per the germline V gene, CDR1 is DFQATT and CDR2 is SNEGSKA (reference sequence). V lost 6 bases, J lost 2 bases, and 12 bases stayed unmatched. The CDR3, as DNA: TGCAGTGCCACCGACAGGGGAATTTATGGCAATCAGCCCCAGCATTTT. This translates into CSATDRGIYGNQPQHF.

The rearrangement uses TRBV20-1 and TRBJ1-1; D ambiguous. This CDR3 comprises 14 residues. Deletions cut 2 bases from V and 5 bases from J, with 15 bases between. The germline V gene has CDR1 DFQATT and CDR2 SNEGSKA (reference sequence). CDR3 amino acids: CSARPGRVGTEAFF. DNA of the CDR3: TGCAGTGCTAGACCTGGGAGGGTGGGAACTGAAGCTTTCTTT.

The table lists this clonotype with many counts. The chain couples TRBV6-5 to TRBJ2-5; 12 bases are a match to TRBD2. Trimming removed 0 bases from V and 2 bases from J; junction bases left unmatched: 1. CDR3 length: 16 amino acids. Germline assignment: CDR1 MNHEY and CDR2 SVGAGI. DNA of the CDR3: TGTGCCAGCAGTTACTCCACTAGCGGGGGGCAAGAGACCCAGTACTTC. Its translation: CASSYSTSGGQETQYF.

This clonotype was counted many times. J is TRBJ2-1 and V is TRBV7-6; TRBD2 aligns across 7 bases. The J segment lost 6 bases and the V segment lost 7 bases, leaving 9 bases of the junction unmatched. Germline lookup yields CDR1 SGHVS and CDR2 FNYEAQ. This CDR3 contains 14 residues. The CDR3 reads CASTTPGLVNEQFF. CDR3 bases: TGTGCCAGCACCACCCCCGGACTAGTCAATGAGCAGTTCTTC.

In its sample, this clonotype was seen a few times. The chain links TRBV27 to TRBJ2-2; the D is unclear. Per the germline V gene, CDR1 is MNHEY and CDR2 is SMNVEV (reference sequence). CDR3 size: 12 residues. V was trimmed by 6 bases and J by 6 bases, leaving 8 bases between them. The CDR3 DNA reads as TGTGCCAGCAGCTATCCAGCCGGGGAGCTGTTTTTT. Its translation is CASSYPAGELFF.

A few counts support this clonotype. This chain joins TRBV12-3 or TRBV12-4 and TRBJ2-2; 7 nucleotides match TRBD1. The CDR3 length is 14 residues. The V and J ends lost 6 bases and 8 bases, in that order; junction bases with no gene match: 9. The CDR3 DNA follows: TGTGCCAGCAGCTCGGGACAGCTATCGGGGGAGCTGTTTTTT. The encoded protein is CASSSGQLSGELFF.

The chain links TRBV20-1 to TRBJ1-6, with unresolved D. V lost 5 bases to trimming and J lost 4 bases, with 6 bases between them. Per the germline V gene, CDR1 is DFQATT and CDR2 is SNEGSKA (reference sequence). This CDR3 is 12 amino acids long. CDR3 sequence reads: CSARGYNSPLHF. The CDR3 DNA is TGCAGTGCTCGGGGTTATAATTCACCCCTCCACTTT.

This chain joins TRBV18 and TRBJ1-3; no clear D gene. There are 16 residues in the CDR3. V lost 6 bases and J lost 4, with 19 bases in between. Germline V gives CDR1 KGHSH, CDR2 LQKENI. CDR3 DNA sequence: TGTGCCAGCTCGACCCAGGAGAGTATTCCCGGAAACACCATATATTTT. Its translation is CASSTQESIPGNTIYF.

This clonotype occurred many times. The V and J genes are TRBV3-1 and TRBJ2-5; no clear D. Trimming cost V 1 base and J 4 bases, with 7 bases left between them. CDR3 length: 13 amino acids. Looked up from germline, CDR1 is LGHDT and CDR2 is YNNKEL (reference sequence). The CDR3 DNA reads TGTGCCAGCAGCCAAGGGGTTGGAGAGACCCAGTACTTC. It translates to CASSQGVGETQYF.

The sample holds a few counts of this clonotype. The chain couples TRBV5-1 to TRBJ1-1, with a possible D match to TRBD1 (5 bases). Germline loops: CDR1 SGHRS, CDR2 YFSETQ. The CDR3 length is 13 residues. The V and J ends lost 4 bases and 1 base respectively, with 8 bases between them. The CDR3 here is CASSAGQNTEAFF. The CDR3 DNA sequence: TGCGCCAGCAGCGCGGGGCAGAACACTGAAGCTTTCTTT.

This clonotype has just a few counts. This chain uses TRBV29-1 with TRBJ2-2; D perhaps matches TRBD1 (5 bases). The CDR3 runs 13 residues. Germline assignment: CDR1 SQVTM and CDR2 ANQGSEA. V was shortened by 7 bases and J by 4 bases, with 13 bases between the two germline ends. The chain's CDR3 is CSAEQDITGELFF. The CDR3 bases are TGCAGCGCAGAACAGGACATCACCGGGGAGCTGTTTTTT.